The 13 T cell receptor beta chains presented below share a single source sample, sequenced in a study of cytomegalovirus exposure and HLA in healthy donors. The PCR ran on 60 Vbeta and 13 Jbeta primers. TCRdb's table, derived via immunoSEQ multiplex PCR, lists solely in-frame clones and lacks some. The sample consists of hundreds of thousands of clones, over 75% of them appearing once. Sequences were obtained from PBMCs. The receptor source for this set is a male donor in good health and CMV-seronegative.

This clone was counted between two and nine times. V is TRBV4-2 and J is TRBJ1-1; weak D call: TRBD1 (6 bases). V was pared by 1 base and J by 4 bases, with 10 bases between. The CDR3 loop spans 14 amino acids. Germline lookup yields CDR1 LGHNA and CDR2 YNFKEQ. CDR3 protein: CASSQVRDITEAFF. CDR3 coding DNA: TGTGCCAGCAGCCAAGTAAGGGACATCACTGAAGCTTTCTTT.

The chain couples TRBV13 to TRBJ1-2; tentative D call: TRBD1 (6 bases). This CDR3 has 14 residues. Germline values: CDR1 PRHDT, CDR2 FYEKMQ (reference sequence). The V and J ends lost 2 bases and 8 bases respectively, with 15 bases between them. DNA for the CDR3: TGTGCCAGCAGCTTAACGCGTGTCGGACAGGGCTACACCTTC. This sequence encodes CASSLTRVGQGYTF. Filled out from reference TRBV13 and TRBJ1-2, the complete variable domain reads AAGVIQSPRHLIKEKRETATLKCYPIPRHDTVYWYQQGPGQDPQFLISFYEKMQSDKGSIPDRFSAQQFSDYHSELNMSSLELGDSALYFCASSLTRVGQGYTFGSGTRLTVV.

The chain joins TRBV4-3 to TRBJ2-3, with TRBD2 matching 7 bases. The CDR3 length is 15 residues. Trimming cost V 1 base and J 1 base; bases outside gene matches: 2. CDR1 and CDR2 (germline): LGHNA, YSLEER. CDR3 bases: TGCGCCAGCAGCCAAGGAGGACTAGGCACAGATACGCAGTATTTT. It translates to CASSQGGLGTDTQYF.

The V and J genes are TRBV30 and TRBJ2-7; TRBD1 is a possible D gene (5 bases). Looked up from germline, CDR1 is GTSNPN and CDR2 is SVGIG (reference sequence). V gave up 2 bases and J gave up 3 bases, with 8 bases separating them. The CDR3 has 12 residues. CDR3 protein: CAWSRQNYEQYF. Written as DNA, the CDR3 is TGTGCCTGGAGTCGACAGAACTACGAGCAGTACTTC.

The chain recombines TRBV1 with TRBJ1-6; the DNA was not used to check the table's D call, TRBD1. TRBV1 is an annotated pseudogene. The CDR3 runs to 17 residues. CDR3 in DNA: TGCACCAGCAGCCAGAACGGGACAGGGGGCCCAAATTCACCCCTCCACTTT. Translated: CTSSQNGTGGPNSPLHF.

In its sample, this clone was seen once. CDR3 sequence reads: CASSSLLRGAVAEQYF. In nucleotides, the CDR3 is TGCGCCAGCAGCTCCCTCTTGCGGGGCGCGGTAGCCGAGCAGTACTTC. This rearrangement joins TRBV5-1 to TRBJ2-5; D is perhaps TRBD2 (6 bases). The DNA end lines up better with TRBJ2-7; the J call may be wrong. This CDR3 region has 16 residues. Germline CDR1 SGHRS, CDR2 YFSETQ.

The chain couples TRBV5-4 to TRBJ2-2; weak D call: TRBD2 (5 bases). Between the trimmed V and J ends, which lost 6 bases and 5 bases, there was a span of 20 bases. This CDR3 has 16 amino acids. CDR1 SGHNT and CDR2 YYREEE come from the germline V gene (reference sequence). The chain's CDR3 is CASNTRGPRSTGELFF. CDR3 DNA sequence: TGTGCCAGCAACACGAGAGGGCCCCGAAGTACCGGGGAGCTGTTTTTT.

This CDR3 is CASSLGAQGRAYEQYF. As DNA, the CDR3 is TGCGCCAGCAGCTTGGGGGCGCAGGGTAGGGCCTACGAGCAGTACTTC. The rearrangement joins TRBV5-1 to TRBJ2-7, with a weak D call TRBD1 (5 bases). CDR3 size: 16 residues. V was pared by 0 bases and J by 2 bases, with 15 bases between. In germline, CDR1 is SGHRS, CDR2 YFSETQ.

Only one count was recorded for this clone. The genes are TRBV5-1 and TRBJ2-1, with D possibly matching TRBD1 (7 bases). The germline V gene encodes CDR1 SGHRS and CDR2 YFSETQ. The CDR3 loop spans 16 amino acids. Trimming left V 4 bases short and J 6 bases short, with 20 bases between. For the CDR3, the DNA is TGCGCCAGCAGCCCCAAGCCCGGGACAGCGGGCAATGAGCAGTTCTTC. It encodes CASSPKPGTAGNEQFF.

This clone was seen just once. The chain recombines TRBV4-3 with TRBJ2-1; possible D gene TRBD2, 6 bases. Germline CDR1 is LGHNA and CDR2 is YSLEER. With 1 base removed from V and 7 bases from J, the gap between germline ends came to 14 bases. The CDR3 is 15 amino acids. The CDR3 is CASSQAFPLANEQFF. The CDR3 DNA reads TGCGCCAGCAGCCAAGCCTTCCCACTAGCTAATGAGCAGTTCTTC.

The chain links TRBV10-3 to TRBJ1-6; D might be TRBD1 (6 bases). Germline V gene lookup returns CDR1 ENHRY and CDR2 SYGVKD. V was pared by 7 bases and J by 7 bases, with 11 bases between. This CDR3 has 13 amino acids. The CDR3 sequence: CAITEGENSPLHF. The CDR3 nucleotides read TGTGCCATCACCGAGGGGGAAAATTCACCCCTCCACTTT.

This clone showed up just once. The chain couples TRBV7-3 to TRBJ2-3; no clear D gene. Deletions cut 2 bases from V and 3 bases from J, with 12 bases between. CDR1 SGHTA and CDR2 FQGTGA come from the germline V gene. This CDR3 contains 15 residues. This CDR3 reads CASSLRQAGTDTQYF. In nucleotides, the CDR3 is TGTGCCAGCAGCTTACGTCAGGCTGGGACAGATACGCAGTATTTT.

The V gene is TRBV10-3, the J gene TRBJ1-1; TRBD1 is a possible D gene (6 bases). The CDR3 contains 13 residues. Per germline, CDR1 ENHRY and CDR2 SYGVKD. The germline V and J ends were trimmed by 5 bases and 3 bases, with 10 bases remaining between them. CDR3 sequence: CAISLQGHTEAFF. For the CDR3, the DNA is TGTGCCATCAGTCTACAGGGTCACACTGAAGCTTTCTTT.